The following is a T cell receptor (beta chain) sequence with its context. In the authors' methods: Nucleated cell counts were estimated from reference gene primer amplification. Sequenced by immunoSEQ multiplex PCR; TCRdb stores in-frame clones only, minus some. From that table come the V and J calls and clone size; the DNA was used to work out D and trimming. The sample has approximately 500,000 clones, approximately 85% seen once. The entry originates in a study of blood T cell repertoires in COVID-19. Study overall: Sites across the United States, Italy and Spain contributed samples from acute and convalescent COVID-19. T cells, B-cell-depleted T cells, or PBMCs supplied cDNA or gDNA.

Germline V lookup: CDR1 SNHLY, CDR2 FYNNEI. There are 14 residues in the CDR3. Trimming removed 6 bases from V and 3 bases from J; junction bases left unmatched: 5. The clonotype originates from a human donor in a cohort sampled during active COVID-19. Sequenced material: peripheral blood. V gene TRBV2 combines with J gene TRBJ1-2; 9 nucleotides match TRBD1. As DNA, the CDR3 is TGTGCCAGCAGGCAGGACAGGGGAGACTATGGCTACACCTTC. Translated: CASRQDRGDYGYTF.